The rows below give T cell receptor beta chains drawn from one sample of a study of control samples from healthy donors and cancer patients. Measured with immunoSEQ multiplex PCR; TCRdb has only the in-frame clones, and not every one. This sample carries 26,000 or so clones, roughly 91% of them seen once, and the ten largest clones take about an eighth. Material for sequencing was PBMCs. The receptors derive from a man aged 45-65 years with lung cancer. Both conserved end residues are part of each CDR3. A D gene is named only where the DNA matches it firmly. Size tells how often a clone was seen (once, few, many) or the class of an expanded clone, and some rows leave it out.

V: TRBV18; J: TRBJ1-2; D: NA; size: NA; DNA: TGTGCCAGCTCACCTTTCCAAGGCAGGGAGGGAAACTATGGCTACACCTTC; CDR3: CASSPFQGREGNYGYTF
V: TRBV2; J: TRBJ1-1; D: NA; size: NA; DNA: TGTGCCAGCAGGAAAAGGGAGAGCACTGAAGCTTTCTTT; CDR3: CASRKRESTEAFF
V: TRBV7-7; J: TRBJ2-6; D: TRBD1; size: NA; DNA: TGTGCTAGCAGTAGGAAGCCGACAGGGAACTCTGGGGCCAACGTCCTGACTTTC; CDR3: CASSRKPTGNSGANVLTF
V: TRBV6-2/TRBV6-3; J: TRBJ2-3; D: TRBD2; size: NA; DNA: TGTGCCAGCAGTACGCCTAGCGGGGGTGTTACGCAGTATTTT; CDR3: CASSTPSGGVTQYF
V: TRBV6-6; J: TRBJ2-7; D: NA; size: NA; DNA: TGTGCCAGCACCCAAGGGGACTTTACCTCCTACGAGCAGTACTTC; CDR3: CASTQGDFTSYEQYF
V: TRBV7-2; J: TRBJ2-7; D: TRBD1; size: NA; DNA: TGTGCCAGCAGCGGACAGGGTTCCTACGAGCAGTACTTC; CDR3: CASSGQGSYEQYF
V: TRBV18; J: TRBJ1-4; D: NA; size: NA; DNA: TGTGCCAGCTCACCAATGGAAAGGAATGAAAAACTGTTTTTT; CDR3: CASSPMERNEKLFF
V: TRBV6-5; J: TRBJ1-5; D: NA; size: NA; DNA: TGTGCCAGCAGCCAATTTAATCAGCCCCAGCATTTT; CDR3: CASSQFNQPQHF
V: TRBV4-1; J: TRBJ1-4; D: NA; size: NA; DNA: TGCGCCAGCAGCCGCTCAACACAGGGAGGTAATGAAAAACTGTTTTTT; CDR3: CASSRSTQGGNEKLFF
V: TRBV5-1; J: TRBJ2-3; D: TRBD2; size: NA; DNA: TGCGCCAGCAGCTTGGCCGGGGGGAGCACAGATACGCAGTATTTT; CDR3: CASSLAGGSTDTQYF
V: TRBV5-4; J: TRBJ2-5; D: NA; size: NA; DNA: TGTGCCAGCAGCTCCCCCGGAGGGGGGGGAGAGACCCAGTACTTC; CDR3: CASSSPGGGGETQYF
V: TRBV6-6; J: TRBJ2-1; D: NA; size: once; DNA: TGTGCCAGCACCACCCCGGGACATCCTTACAATGAGCAGTTCTTC; CDR3: CASTTPGHPYNEQFF
V: TRBV7-8; J: TRBJ1-1; D: TRBD1; size: NA; DNA: TGTGCCAGCAGCTCGACAGGGGTCACTGAAGCTTTCTTT; CDR3: CASSSTGVTEAFF
V: TRBV28; J: TRBJ2-7; D: NA; size: once; DNA: TGTGCCAGCAGCCCCGACAGAGGCCCCTACGAGCAGTACTTC; CDR3: CASSPDRGPYEQYF
V: TRBV5-1; J: TRBJ2-7; D: NA; size: NA; DNA: TGCGCCAGCAGCTTGGCCGGGAGTAGGTCAGTAGTTACCTACGAGCAGTACTTC; CDR3: CASSLAGSRSVVTYEQYF
V: TRBV5-1; J: TRBJ2-1; D: NA; size: NA; DNA: TGCGCCAGCAGCAGGGCGCAGGGCAATGAGCAGTTCTTC; CDR3: CASSRAQGNEQFF
V: TRBV4-1; J: TRBJ2-1; D: NA; size: NA; DNA: TGCGCCAGCAGCCAAGTAGATTTGGGGGTCTCCTACAATGAGCAGTTCTTC; CDR3: CASSQVDLGVSYNEQFF
V: TRBV3-1/TRBV3-2; J: TRBJ2-3; D: TRBD2; size: NA; DNA: TGTGCCAGCAGCCAAGACCATAGCGGGGGCACAGATACGCAGTATTTT; CDR3: CASSQDHSGGTDTQYF
V: TRBV3-1/TRBV3-2; J: TRBJ2-2; D: TRBD1; size: NA; DNA: TGTGCCAGCAGCCTACAGGGGGCGGACGGGGAGCTGTTTTTT; CDR3: CASSLQGADGELFF
V: TRBV2; J: TRBJ2-5; D: TRBD2; size: NA; DNA: TGTGCCAGCAGTGAGGGAGGGAGAGAGACCCAGTACTTC; CDR3: CASSEGGRETQYF
V: TRBV7-8; J: TRBJ1-5; D: NA; size: NA; DNA: TGTGCCAGCAGCTTAGGGGATGATAGCAATCAGCCCCAGCATTTT; CDR3: CASSLGDDSNQPQHF
V: TRBV27; J: TRBJ1-1; D: TRBD1; size: NA; DNA: TGTGCCAGCAGTATGCGTACAGGGGAAACTGAAGCTTTCTTT; CDR3: CASSMRTGETEAFF